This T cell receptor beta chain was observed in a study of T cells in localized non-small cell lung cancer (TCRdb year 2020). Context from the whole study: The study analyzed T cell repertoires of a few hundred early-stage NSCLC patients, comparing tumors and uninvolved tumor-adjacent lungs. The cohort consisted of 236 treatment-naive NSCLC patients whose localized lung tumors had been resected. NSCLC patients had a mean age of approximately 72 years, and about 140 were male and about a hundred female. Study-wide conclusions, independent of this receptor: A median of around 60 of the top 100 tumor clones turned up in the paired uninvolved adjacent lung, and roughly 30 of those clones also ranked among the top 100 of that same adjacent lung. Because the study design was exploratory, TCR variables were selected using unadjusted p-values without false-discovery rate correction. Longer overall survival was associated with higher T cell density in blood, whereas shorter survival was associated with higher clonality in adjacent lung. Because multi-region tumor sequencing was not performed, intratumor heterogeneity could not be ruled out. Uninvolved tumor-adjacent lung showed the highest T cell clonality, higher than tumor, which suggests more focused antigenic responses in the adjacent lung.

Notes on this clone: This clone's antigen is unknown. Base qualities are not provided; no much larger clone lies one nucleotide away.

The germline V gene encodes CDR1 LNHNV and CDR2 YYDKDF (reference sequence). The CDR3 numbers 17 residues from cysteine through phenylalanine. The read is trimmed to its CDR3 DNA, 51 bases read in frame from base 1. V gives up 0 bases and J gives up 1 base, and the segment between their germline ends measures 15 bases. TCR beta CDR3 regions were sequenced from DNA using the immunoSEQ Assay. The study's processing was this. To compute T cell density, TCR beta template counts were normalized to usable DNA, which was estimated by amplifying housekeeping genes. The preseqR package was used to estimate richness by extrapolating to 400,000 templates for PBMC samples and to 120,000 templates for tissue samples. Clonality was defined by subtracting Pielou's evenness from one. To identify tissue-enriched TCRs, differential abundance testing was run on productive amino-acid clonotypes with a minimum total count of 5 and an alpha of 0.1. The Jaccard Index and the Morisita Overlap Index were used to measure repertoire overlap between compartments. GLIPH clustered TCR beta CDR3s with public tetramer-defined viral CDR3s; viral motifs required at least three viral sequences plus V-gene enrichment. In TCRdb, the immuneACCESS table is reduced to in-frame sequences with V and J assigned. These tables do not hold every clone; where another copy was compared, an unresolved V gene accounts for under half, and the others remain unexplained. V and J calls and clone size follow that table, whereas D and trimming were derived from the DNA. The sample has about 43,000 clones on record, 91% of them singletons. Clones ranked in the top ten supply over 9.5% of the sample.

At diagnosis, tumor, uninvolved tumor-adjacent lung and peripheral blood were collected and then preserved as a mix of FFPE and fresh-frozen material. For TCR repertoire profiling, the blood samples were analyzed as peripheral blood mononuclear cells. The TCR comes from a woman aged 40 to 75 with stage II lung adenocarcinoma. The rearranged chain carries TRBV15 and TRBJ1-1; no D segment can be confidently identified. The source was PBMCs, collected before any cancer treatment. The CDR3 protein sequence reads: CATSRELTRTANTEAFF. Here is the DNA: TGTGCCACCAGCAGAGAGCTAACCCGGACGGCGAACACTGAAGCTTTCTTT.